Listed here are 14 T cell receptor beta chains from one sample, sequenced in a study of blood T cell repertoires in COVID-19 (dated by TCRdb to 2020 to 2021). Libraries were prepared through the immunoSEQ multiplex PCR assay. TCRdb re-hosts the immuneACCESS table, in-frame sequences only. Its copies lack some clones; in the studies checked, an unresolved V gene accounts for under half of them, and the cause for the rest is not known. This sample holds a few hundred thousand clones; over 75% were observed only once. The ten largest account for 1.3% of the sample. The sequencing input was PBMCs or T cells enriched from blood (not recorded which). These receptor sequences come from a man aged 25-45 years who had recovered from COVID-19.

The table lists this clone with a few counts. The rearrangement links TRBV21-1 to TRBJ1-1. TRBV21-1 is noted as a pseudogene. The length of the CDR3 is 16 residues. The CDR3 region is CASSKVPGTLSNCAFF. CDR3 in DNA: TGTGCCAGCAGCAAAGTTCCGGGGACTCTATCAAACTGCGCTTTCTTT.

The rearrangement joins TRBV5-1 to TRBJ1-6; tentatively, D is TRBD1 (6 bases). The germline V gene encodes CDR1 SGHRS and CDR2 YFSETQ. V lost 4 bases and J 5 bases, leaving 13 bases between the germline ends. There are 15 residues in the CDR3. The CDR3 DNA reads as TGCGCCAGCAGCCTAGAGGGGGGGAATAATTCACCCCTCCACTTT. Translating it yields CASSLEGGNNSPLHF.

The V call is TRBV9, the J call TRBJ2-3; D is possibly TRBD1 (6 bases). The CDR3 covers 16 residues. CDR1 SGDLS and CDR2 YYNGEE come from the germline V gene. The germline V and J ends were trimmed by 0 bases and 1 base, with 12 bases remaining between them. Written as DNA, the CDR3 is TGTGCCAGCAGCGTAGCTGAAGGGGGAGGCACAGATACGCAGTATTTT. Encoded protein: CASSVAEGGGTDTQYF.

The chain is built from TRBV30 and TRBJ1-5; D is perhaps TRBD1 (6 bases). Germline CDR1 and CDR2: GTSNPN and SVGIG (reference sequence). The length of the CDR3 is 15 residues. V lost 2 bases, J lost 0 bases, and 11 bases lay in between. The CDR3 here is CAWSPGAYSNQPQHF. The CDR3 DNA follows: TGTGCCTGGAGTCCAGGGGCGTATAGCAATCAGCCCCAGCATTTT.

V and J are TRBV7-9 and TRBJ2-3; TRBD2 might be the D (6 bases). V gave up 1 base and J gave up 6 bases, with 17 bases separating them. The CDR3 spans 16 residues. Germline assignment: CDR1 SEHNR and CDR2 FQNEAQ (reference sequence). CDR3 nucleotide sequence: TGTGCCAGCAGCTTAGACGGGGCCAGGGAGGTGGATACGCAGTATTTT. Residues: CASSLDGAREVDTQYF.

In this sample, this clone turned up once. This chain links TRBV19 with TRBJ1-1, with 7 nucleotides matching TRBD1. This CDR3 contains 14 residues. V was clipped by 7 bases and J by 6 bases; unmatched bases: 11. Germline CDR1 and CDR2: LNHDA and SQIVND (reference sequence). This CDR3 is CASKDRERVAEAFF. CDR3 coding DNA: TGTGCCAGTAAAGACAGGGAAAGGGTAGCTGAAGCTTTCTTT.

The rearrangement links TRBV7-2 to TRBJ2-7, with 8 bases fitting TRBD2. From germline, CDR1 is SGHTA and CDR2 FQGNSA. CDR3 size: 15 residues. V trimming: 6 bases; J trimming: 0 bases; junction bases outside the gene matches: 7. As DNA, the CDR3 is TGTGCCAGCAGTCCCGGGACTAGACCCTCCTACGAGCAGTACTTC. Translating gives CASSPGTRPSYEQYF.

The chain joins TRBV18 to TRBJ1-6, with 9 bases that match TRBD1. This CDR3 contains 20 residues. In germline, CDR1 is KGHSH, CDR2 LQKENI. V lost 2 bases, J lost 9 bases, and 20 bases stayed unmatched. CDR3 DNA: TGTGCCAGCTCACCAGGGACAGGGCAGCGCGCCGGCGCGGTTGGTTCACCCCTCCACTTT. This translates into CASSPGTGQRAGAVGSPLHF. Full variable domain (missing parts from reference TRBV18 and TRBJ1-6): NAGVMQNPRHLVRRRGQEARLRCSPMKGHSHVYWYRQLPEEGLKFMVYLQKENIIDESGMPKERFSAEFPKEGPSILRIQQVVRGDSAAYFCASSPGTGQRAGAVGSPLHFGNGTRLTVT.

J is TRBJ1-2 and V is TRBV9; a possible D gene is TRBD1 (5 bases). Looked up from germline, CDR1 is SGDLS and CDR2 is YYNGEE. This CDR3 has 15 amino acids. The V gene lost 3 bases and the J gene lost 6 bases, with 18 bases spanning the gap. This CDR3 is CASSGGEVGRHGYTF. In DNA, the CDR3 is TGTGCCAGCAGCGGAGGGGAGGTCGGGAGGCATGGCTACACCTTC.

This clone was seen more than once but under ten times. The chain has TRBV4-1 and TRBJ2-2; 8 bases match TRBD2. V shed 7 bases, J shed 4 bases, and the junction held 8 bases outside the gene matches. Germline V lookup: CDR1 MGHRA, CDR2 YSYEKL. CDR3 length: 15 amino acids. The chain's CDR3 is CASMLREGGTGELFF. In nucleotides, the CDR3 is TGCGCCAGCATGCTACGGGAGGGCGGCACCGGGGAGCTGTTTTTT.

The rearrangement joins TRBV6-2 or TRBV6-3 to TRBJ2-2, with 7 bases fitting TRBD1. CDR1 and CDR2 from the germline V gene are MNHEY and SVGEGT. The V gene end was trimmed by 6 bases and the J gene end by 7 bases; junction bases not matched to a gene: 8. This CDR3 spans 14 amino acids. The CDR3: CASSRSGGHGELFF. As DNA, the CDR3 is TGTGCCAGCAGCCGCTCAGGGGGACACGGGGAGCTGTTTTTT.

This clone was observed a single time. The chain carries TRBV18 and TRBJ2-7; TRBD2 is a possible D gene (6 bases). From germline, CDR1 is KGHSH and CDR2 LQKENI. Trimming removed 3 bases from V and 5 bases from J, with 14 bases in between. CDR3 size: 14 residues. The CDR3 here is CASSPPPGGDEQYF. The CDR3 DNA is TGTGCCAGCTCACCCCCTCCGGGCGGGGACGAGCAGTACTTC.

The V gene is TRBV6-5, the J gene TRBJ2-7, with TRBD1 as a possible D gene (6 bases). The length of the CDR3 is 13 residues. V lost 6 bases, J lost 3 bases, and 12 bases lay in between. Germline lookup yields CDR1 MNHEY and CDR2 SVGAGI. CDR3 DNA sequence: TGTGCCAGCAGGATCGACAGGAACTACGAGCAGTACTTC. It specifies CASRIDRNYEQYF.

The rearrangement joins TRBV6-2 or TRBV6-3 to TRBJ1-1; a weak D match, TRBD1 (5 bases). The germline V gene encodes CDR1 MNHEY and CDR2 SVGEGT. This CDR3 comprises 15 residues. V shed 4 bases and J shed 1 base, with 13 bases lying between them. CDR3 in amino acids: CASSSPGDGNTEAFF. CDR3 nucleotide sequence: TGTGCCAGCAGTTCCCCGGGGGACGGGAACACTGAAGCTTTCTTT.